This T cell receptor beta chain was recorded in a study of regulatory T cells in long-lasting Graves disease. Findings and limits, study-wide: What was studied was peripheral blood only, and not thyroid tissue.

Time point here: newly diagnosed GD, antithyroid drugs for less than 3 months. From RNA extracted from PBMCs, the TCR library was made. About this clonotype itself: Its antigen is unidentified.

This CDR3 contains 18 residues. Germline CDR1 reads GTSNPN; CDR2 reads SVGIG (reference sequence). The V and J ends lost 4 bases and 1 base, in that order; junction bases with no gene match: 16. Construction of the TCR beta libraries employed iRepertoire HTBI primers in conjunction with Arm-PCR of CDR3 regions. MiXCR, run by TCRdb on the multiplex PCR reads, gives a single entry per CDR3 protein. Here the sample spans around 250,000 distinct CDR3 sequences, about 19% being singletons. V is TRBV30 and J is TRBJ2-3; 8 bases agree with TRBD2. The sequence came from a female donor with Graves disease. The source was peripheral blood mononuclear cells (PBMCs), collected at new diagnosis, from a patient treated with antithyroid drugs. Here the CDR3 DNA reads TGTGCCTGGATGACGGCCGGTCTAGGGCGGGGGGGCACAGATACGCAGTATTTT. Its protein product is CAWMTAGLGRGGTDTQYF.